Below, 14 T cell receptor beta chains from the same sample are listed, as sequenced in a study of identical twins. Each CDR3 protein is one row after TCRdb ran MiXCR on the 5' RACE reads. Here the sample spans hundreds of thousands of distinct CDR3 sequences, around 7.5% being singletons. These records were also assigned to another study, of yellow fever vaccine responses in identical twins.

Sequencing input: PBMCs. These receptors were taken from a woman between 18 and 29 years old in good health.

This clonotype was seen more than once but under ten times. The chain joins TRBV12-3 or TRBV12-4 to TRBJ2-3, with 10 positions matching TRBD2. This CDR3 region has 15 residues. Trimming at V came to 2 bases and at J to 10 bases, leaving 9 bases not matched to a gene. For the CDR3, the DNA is TGTGCCAGCAGTTTATTTACTAGCGGGGCGGGTGCGCAGTATTTT. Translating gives CASSLFTSGAGAQYF.

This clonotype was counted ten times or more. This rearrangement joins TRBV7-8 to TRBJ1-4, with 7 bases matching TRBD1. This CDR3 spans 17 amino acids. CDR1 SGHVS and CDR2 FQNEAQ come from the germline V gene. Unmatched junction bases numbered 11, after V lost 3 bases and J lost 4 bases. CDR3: CASSFIQGGYGNEKLFF. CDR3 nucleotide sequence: TGTGCCAGCAGCTTTATCCAGGGGGGCTACGGTAATGAAAAACTGTTTTTT.

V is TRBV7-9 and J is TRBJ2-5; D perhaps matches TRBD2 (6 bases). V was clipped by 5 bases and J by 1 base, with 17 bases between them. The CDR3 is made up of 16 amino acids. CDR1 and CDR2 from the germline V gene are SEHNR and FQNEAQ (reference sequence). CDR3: CASSLYRDWLQETQYF. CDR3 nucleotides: TGTGCCAGCAGCCTGTACCGGGACTGGCTCCAAGAGACCCAGTACTTC.

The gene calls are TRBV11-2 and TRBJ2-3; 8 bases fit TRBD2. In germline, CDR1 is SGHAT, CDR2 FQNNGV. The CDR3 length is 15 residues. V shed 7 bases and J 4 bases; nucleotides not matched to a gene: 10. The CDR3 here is CASTLAGPSADTQYF. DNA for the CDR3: TGTGCCAGCACCCTAGCGGGCCCATCCGCAGATACGCAGTATTTT.

In DNA form, the CDR3 reads TGCAGCGTTGAAGAGGGGGGGGGACTGGGCGAGCAGTACTTC. Its protein is CSVEEGGGLGEQYF. V and J are TRBV29-1 and TRBJ2-7; 7 positions match TRBD2. Looked up from germline, CDR1 is SQVTM and CDR2 is ANQGSEA. The CDR3 consists of 14 residues. The trim removed 0 bases at V and 6 bases at J, leaving 8 bases unmatched.

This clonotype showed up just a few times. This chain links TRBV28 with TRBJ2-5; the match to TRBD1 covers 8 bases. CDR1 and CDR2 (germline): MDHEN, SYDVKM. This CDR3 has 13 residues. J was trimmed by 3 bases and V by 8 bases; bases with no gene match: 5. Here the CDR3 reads CASHMDREETQYF. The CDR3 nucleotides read TGTGCCAGCCATATGGACAGGGAAGAGACCCAGTACTTC.

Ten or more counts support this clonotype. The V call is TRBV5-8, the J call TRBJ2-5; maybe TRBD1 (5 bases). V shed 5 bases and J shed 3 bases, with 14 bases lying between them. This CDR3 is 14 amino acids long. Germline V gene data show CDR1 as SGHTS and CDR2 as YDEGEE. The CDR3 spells CASSIRAAEETQYF. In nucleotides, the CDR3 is TGTGCCAGCAGTATCAGGGCCGCAGAAGAGACCCAGTACTTC.

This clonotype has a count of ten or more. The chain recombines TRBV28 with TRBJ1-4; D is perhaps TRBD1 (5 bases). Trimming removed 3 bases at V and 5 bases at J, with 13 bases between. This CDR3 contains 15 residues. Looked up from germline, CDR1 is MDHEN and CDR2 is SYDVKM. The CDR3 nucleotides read TGTGCCAGCAGTTTTCGGGGGTCGAAAAATGAAAAACTGTTTTTT. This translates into CASSFRGSKNEKLFF.

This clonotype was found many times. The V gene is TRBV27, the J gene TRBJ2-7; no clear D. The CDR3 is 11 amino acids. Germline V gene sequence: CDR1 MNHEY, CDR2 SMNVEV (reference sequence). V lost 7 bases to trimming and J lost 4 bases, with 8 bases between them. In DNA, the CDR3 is TGTGCCAGCAACGATGGGTACGAGCAGTACGTC. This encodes CASNDGYEQYV.

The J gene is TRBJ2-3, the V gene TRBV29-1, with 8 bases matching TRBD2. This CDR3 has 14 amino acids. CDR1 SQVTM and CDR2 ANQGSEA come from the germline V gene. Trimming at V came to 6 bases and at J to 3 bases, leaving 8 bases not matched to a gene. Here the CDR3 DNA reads TGCAGCGTACCGGGGGGGCCAAGGACAGATACGCAGTATTTT. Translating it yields CSVPGGPRTDTQYF.

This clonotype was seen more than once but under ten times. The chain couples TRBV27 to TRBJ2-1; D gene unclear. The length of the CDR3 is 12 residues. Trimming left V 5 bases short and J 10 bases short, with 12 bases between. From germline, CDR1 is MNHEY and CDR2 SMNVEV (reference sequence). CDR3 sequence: CASSPGYGEQFF. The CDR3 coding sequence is TGTGCCAGCAGTCCAGGTTATGGGGAGCAGTTCTTC.

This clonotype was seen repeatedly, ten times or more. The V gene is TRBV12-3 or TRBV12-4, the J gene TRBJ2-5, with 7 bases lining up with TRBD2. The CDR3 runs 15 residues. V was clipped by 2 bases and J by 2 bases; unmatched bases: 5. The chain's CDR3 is CASSLRLADQETQYF. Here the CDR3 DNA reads TGTGCCAGCAGTTTAAGACTAGCAGATCAAGAGACCCAGTACTTC.

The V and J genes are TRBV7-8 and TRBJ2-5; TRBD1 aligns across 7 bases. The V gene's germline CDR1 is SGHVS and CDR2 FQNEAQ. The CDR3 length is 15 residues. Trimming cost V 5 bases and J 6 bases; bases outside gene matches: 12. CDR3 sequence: CASSPKPTGKKTQYF. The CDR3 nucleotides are TGTGCCAGCAGCCCAAAACCGACAGGGAAAAAGACCCAGTACTTC.

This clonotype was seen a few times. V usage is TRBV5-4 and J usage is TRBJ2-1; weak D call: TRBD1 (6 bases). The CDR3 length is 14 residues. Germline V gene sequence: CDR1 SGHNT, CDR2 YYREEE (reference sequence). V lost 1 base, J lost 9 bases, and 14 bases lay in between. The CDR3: CASSLYTGLGEQFF. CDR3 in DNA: TGTGCCAGCAGCTTGTATACAGGGTTGGGTGAGCAGTTCTTC.